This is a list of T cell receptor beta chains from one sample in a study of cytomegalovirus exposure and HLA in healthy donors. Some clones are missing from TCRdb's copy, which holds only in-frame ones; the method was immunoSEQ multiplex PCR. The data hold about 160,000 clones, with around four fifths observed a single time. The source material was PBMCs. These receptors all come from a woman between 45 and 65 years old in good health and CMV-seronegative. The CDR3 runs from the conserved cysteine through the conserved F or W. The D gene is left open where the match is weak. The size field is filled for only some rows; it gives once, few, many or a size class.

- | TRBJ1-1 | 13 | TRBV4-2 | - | CASSQDAREEAFF | TGTGCCAGCAGCCAAGATGCGCGGGAAGAAGCTTTCTTT
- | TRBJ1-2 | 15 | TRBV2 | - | CANGQSYGANYGYTF | TGTGCCAACGGACAGTCCTATGGGGCTAACTATGGCTACACCTTC
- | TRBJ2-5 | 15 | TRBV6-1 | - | CASSEAGTAGVTQYF | TGTGCCAGCAGTGAAGCAGGGACAGCGGGGGTGACCCAGTACTTC
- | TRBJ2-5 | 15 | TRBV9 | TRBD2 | CASSVAAGGLDDQYF | TGTGCCAGCAGCGTAGCTGCGGGAGGCCTCGATGACCAGTACTTC
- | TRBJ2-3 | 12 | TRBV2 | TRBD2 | CASSLAGDTQYF | TGTGCCAGCTCACTAGCGGGCGATACGCAGTATTTT
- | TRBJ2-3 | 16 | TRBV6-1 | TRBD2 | CASSGLTSGWADTQYF | TGTGCCAGCAGTGGCCTGACTAGCGGGTGGGCAGATACGCAGTATTTT
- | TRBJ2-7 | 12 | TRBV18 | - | CASSPSLYEQYF | TGTGCCAGCTCACCCAGTCTCTACGAGCAGTACTTC
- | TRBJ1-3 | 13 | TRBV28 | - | CASTKNGGNTIYF | TGTGCCAGCACCAAAAACGGGGGAAACACCATATATTTT
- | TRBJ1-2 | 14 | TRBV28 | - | CASSSPPAGYGYTF | TGTGCCAGCAGTTCCCCGCCCGCAGGGTACGGCTACACCTTC
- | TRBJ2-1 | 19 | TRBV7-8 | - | CASSLEGVGAPLSVNEQFF | TGTGCCAGCAGCCTAGAGGGGGTAGGGGCCCCCCTTTCCGTCAATGAGCAGTTCTTC
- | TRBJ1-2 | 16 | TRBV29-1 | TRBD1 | CSVSGTGGAGDYGYTF | TGCAGCGTGTCCGGGACAGGGGGCGCGGGCGACTATGGCTACACCTTC
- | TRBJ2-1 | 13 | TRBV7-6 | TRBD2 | CASSRPSGGEQFF | TGTGCCAGCAGCCGACCTAGCGGGGGTGAGCAGTTCTTC
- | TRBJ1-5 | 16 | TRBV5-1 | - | CASSHTQRSGNQPQHF | TGCGCCAGCAGCCACACACAGCGTTCGGGAAATCAGCCCCAGCATTTT
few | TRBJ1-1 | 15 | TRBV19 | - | CASSPRSGWAAEAFF | TGTGCCAGTAGTCCCCGTTCAGGTTGGGCCGCTGAAGCTTTCTTT
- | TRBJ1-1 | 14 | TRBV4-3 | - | CASSRVTRNTEAFF | TGCGCCAGCAGCCGAGTAACGAGGAACACTGAAGCTTTCTTT
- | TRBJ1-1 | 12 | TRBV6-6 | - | CASQGQLVEAFF | TGTGCCAGTCAGGGACAATTAGTTGAAGCTTTCTTT
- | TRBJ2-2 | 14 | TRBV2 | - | CASSLVGNTGELFF | TGTGCCAGCAGTTTAGTCGGGAACACCGGGGAGCTGTTTTTT
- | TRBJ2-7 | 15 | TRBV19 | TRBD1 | CASSAPRQGSYEQYF | TGTGCCAGTAGTGCGCCCCGACAGGGCTCCTACGAGCAGTACTTC
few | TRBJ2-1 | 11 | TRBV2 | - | CASSDLIEQFF | TGTGCCAGCAGTGATCTTATTGAGCAGTTCTTC
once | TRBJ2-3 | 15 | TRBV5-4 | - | CASSQGPSGTDTQYF | TGTGCCAGCAGTCAGGGCCCGTCAGGCACAGATACGCAGTATTTT